Listed here are 17 T cell receptor beta chains from one sample, sequenced in a study of T cells expressing NK-cell markers. From its re-call of the 5' RACE reads, TCRdb lists each CDR3 protein once, without DNA. The listing contains a few hundred thousand distinct CDR3 sequences. The sequencing sample was made of blood T cells: a sorted CD56 or NKG2C T cell subset, CD4+ or CD8+ T cells, or bulk PBMC T cells (not recorded which). These receptors originate from a man aged 18-75 years in good health.

This chain uses TRBV2 with TRBJ2-3; TCRdb reports TRBD2, a call that lacks DNA to check it against. Germline lookup yields CDR1 SNHLY and CDR2 FYNNEI. This CDR3 spans 15 amino acids. The CDR3 protein is CATLTSGGPADTQYF.

V and J are TRBV7-9 and TRBJ2-4; TCRdb's D gene call, TRBD2, goes unchecked for lack of DNA. This CDR3 is built from 13 residues. Germline loops: CDR1 SEHNR, CDR2 FQNEAQ (reference sequence). The CDR3 is CASSTSGALIQYF.

The J gene is TRBJ2-1, the V gene TRBV4-1; as DNA is missing, the TRBD1 call by TCRdb cannot be tested. The CDR3 extends over 18 amino acids. CDR1 and CDR2 (germline): MGHRA, YSYEKL. CDR3 protein: CASSQAASSGGLYNEQFF.

CDR3 sequence reads: CASRHGQTMNTEAFF. The chain couples TRBV5-1 to TRBJ1-1; TCRdb names TRBD1, which stays unverified in the absence of DNA. The CDR3 runs to 15 residues. Germline loops: CDR1 SGHRS, CDR2 YFSETQ.

The genes are TRBV6-5 and TRBJ2-5; the TCRdb call, TRBD2, lacks DNA for checking. CDR3 length: 16 residues. CDR1 is MNHEY and CDR2 is SVGAGI in the germline V gene. CDR3 region: CASSSPVAGRGETQYF.

The chain recombines TRBV29-1 with TRBJ2-7; the D gene TCRdb calls, TRBD1, cannot be checked with no DNA. This CDR3 has 14 residues. Germline CDR1 SQVTM, CDR2 ANQGSEA. CDR3: CSVLNQGSGDEQYF.

The V gene is TRBV28, the J gene TRBJ2-7; TCRdb gives TRBD2 as the D gene, but with no DNA this cannot be confirmed. This CDR3 has 13 amino acids. CDR1 and CDR2 from the germline V gene are MDHEN and SYDVKM. The chain's CDR3 is CASRGGPRYEQYF. The whole variable domain, remainder taken from reference TRBV28 and TRBJ2-7, is DVKVTQSSRYLVKRTGEKVFLECVQDMDHENMFWYRQDPGLGLRLIYFSYDVKMKEKGDIPEGYSVSREKKERFSLILESASTNQTSMYLCASRGGPRYEQYFGPGTRLTVT.

The chain employs TRBV20-1 and TRBJ2-4. The CDR3 length is 14 residues. The germline V gene encodes CDR1 DFQATT and CDR2 SNEGSKA (reference sequence). This CDR3 reads CSAFGELAKNIQYF.

The rearrangement uses TRBV3-1 and TRBJ1-1; TCRdb proposes TRBD1, but this gene call is untestable without DNA. Germline CDR1 is LGHDT and CDR2 is YNNKEL (reference sequence). CDR3 length equals 15 residues. The CDR3 sequence: CASSQARGALSEAFF.

J is TRBJ2-5 and V is TRBV18. The CDR3 is 14 amino acids. CDR1 and CDR2 from the germline V gene are KGHSH and LQKENI. CDR3 residues: CASSPRVQKETQYF.

CDR3 region: CASSSRVNEKLFF. The chain links TRBV5-1 to TRBJ1-4; TCRdb returns TRBD1, unconfirmable since there is no DNA. Germline CDR1 is SGHRS and CDR2 is YFSETQ. The CDR3 covers 13 residues.

J is TRBJ1-1 and V is TRBV29-1; TCRdb's D call, TRBD1, is unchecked because there is no DNA. The germline V gene has CDR1 SQVTM and CDR2 ANQGSEA. The CDR3 is made up of 12 amino acids. The CDR3 spells CSGQQGNTEAFF.

The chain is built from TRBV18 and TRBJ2-5. Germline lookup yields CDR1 KGHSH and CDR2 LQKENI. The CDR3 contains 13 residues. CDR3: CASSLGLDETQYF.

The rearrangement joins TRBV5-1 to TRBJ2-1. CDR1 and CDR2 (germline): SGHRS, YFSETQ. This CDR3 has 15 amino acids. CDR3 sequence reads: CASSLGTSPYNEQFF.

V is TRBV24-1 and J is TRBJ2-1; with no DNA, the TCRdb D assignment of TRBD2 cannot be verified. The CDR3 is 17 residues long. CDR1 is KGHDR and CDR2 is SFDVKD in the germline V gene. CDR3 in amino acids: CATSAGIGLAGRYEQFF.

The genes are TRBV7-2 and TRBJ2-6. Germline V gene lookup returns CDR1 SGHTA and CDR2 FQGNSA. The CDR3 has 16 residues. The CDR3 loop is CASSLVRGSGANVLTF.

The chain is built from TRBV19 and TRBJ1-5; the D call of TRBD1 rests on TCRdb alone, since no DNA is present to check it. Germline V gene lookup returns CDR1 LNHDA and CDR2 SQIVND (reference sequence). CDR3 size: 15 residues. The CDR3 here is CASSGDRGVNQPQHF. Drawing the rest from reference TRBV19 and TRBJ1-5, the complete variable domain is DGGITQSPKYLFRKEGQNVTLSCEQNLNHDAMYWYRQDPGQGLRLIYYSQIVNDFQKGDIAEGYSVSREKKESFPLTVTSAQKNPTAFYLCASSGDRGVNQPQHFGDGTRLSIL.